This TCR beta chain came from a study of T cell repertoires and HLA-DP antigens. The wider study: Alloantigens: one with one groove difference and one with over 9 differences versus self. Study-wide points: Previously undetected clones averaged about 37% and 47% against the two alleles respectively.

On this clone: Its antigen is not identified.

Sequencing used immunoSEQ multiplex PCR; TCRdb keeps in-frame clones, though not all of them. The sample includes some 120,000 clones, around 92% of them seen just once. This CDR3 contains 14 residues. From germline, CDR1 is SGHRS and CDR2 YFSETQ. Germline trimming cut 4 bases from V and 5 bases from J; bases unmatched to any gene: 6. The chain has TRBV5-1 and TRBJ2-5; TRBD2 matches 9 bases. Sequencing input: CD4+ T cells from PBMCs. The sequence was collected from a woman aged 18-29 years in good health and CMV-seronegative. The CDR3 DNA reads TGCGCCAGCAGCGCCCTAGCGGGGCATGAGACCCAGTACTTC. Amino acids: CASSALAGHETQYF.